Listed below are T cell receptor beta chains from one sample, sequenced in a study of response to subunit inactivated influenza vaccine. One entry per CDR3 protein, called by TCRdb with MiXCR from the RT-PCR reads. The repertoire has just under 250,000 distinct CDR3 sequences, more than 10% of them found once; the top ten carry 7.5% to 10%. The material was non-naive T cells sorted from PBMCs, obtained less than 15 days before vaccination. All receptors come from a man aged 45-65 years who received an inactivated influenza vaccine. Both conserved end residues are part of each CDR3. The order of the fields is clone size, D gene, J gene, V gene, CDR3 protein, CDR3 DNA. The D gene is left open where the match is weak. Expanded clones get a size class; other rows say once, few or many, or leave the size out.

many,.,TRBJ2-7,TRBV28,CASSPDGNSYEQYF,TGTGCCAGCAGTCCGGACGGTAACTCCTACGAGCAGTACTTC
.,.,TRBJ1-4,TRBV5-1,CASSSRDGRGKLFF,TGCGCCAGCAGCTCCAGGGACGGACGAGGAAAACTGTTTTTT
.,.,TRBJ2-5,TRBV20-1,CSASSSQRGGETQYF,TGCAGTGCTAGTTCTAGCCAGAGGGGTGGTGAGACCCAGTACTTC
many,TRBD2,TRBJ2-1,TRBV4-1,CASSHLMSGRAPSYNEQFF,TGCGCCAGCAGCCACCTGATGAGCGGGAGGGCCCCGTCCTACAATGAGCAGTTCTTC
.,.,TRBJ1-2,TRBV9,CASSLRTDPNYGYTF,TGTGCCAGCAGCCTAAGGACAGACCCTAACTATGGCTACACCTTC
few,.,TRBJ2-5,TRBV6-1,CASSPGYQETQYF,TGTGCCAGCAGTCCCGGGTATCAAGAGACCCAGTACTTC
.,.,TRBJ2-5,TRBV11-1,CASSLFSGTARETQYF,TGTGCCAGCAGCTTATTCTCCGGGACCGCCAGGGAGACCCAGTACTTC
few,TRBD2,TRBJ2-2,TRBV7-8,CASSNREVSGTRELFF,TGTGCCAGCAGCAACCGGGAAGTTAGCGGGACTAGGGAGCTGTTTTTT
few,.,TRBJ2-3,TRBV20-1,CSARVRAVTDTQYF,TGCAGTGCTAGAGTCCGAGCCGTCACAGATACGCAGTATTTT
.,.,TRBJ1-5,TRBV27,CASSNRQAGGNQPQHF,TGTGCCAGCAGTAACCGACAGGCTGGGGGCAATCAGCCCCAGCATTTT
.,.,TRBJ2-1,TRBV7-2,CASSLGQVNEQFF,TGTGCCAGCAGCTTAGGACAGGTCAATGAGCAGTTCTTC
few,.,TRBJ2-5,TRBV29-1,CSVVGQGGETQYF,TGCAGCGTTGTGGGGCAGGGGGGAGAGACCCAGTACTTC
few,.,TRBJ2-7,TRBV28,CASSLSPGLSSYEQYF,TGTGCCAGCAGTTTATCCCCGGGGCTGAGCTCCTACGAGCAGTACTTC
many,.,TRBJ2-7,TRBV23-1,CASSQSLQGPPKEQYF,TGCGCCAGCAGTCAATCCCTTCAAGGCCCTCCGAAGGAGCAGTACTTC
many,.,TRBJ1-5,TRBV7-2,CASSLVSSGNQPQHF,TGTGCCAGCAGCTTAGTTTCTTCTGGGAATCAGCCCCAGCATTTT
.,.,TRBJ1-2,TRBV7-9,CASSSNRGPLIGGYTF,TGTGCCAGCAGCTCAAACCGGGGACCACTTATTGGTGGCTACACCTTC
few,.,TRBJ2-2,TRBV7-9,CASRYDNTGELFF,TGTGCCAGCAGATATGACAACACCGGGGAGCTGTTTTTT
few,TRBD1,TRBJ2-7,TRBV5-1,CASSLLTGGREQYF,TGCGCCAGCAGCCTACTGACAGGGGGCCGCGAGCAGTACTTC
few,.,TRBJ2-5,TRBV5-4,CASSPSTRKQETQYF,TGTGCCAGCAGCCCATCGACACGGAAACAAGAGACCCAGTACTTC
.,.,TRBJ2-5,TRBV20-1,CSARESAPGAQYF,TGCAGTGCTAGAGAGAGCGCACCAGGGGCCCAGTACTTC
.,.,TRBJ1-6,TRBV6-1,CASSETGQNNSPLHF,TGTGCCAGCAGTGAAACGGGGCAGAATAATTCACCCCTCCACTTT
.,.,TRBJ2-5,TRBV6-5,CASSYRHGGQETQYF,TGTGCCAGCAGTTACCGCCATGGGGGCCAAGAGACCCAGTACTTC
.,.,TRBJ1-5,TRBV28,CASSLSLGFQPQHF,TGTGCCAGCAGTTTATCCCTCGGATTTCAGCCCCAGCATTTT
few,TRBD2,TRBJ2-5,TRBV7-2,CASSLILRTSGYPHF,TGTGCCAGCAGCTTAATTCTCCGGACTAGCGGTTATCCTCACTTC
few,.,TRBJ2-5,TRBV29-1,CSVEANSRETQYF,TGCAGCGTTGAAGCCAACAGCAGAGAGACCCAGTACTTC
.,.,TRBJ1-4,TRBV5-1,CASTLGGVNEKLFF,TGCGCCAGCACACTGGGGGGCGTTAATGAAAAACTGTTTTTT
few,.,TRBJ1-2,TRBV7-2,CASRSGGLDYGYTF,TGTGCCAGCAGATCGGGGGGCTTGGACTATGGCTACACCTTC
few,TRBD1,TRBJ2-5,TRBV6-5,CASSYRGTGETQYF,TGTGCCAGCAGTTACAGGGGGACAGGAGAGACCCAGTACTTC
few,TRBD1,TRBJ2-5,TRBV5-1,CASSLGPGGSETQYF,TGCGCCAGCAGCTTGGGGCCAGGGGGCTCGGAGACCCAGTACTTC
few,TRBD1,TRBJ2-1,TRBV2,CASKGQGSLNEQFF,TGTGCCAGTAAAGGACAGGGTTCTCTCAATGAGCAGTTCTTC
few,TRBD2,TRBJ2-2,TRBV6-2/TRBV6-3,CASTLAGTGELFF,TGTGCCAGCACGTTAGCGGGAACCGGGGAGCTGTTTTTT
.,TRBD2,TRBJ2-2,TRBV9,CASSVGPAGTNTGELFF,TGTGCCAGCAGCGTAGGTCCAGCGGGGACGAACACCGGGGAGCTGTTTTTT
.,.,TRBJ2-6,TRBV28,CASAPAGQLSGANVLIF,TGTGCCAGCGCTCCCGCGGGGCAGCTCTCTGGGGCCAACGTCCTGATTTTC
many,.,TRBJ2-3,TRBV6-2/TRBV6-3,CASSSSYTQYF,TGTGCCAGCAGCAGCTCGTATACGCAGTATTTT
many,TRBD1,TRBJ2-7,TRBV5-1,CASTWGAGGNYEQYF,TGCGCCAGCACCTGGGGGGCAGGGGGCAACTACGAGCAGTACTTC
many,.,TRBJ2-2,TRBV5-1,CASSPTARGVSGELFF,TGCGCCAGCAGCCCGACGGCCAGGGGGGTTTCCGGGGAGCTGTTTTTT
.,TRBD1,TRBJ2-7,TRBV20-1,CSATGTGGMYEQYF,TGCAGTGCTACCGGGACAGGGGGCATGTACGAGCAGTACTTC
many,.,TRBJ2-2,TRBV5-1,CASSLAGQNTGELFF,TGCGCCAGCAGCTTAGCGGGACAGAACACCGGGGAGCTGTTTTTT
few,TRBD1,TRBJ1-2,TRBV2,CASRGQESSGYTF,TGTGCCAGCAGGGGACAGGAGTCTTCTGGCTACACCTTC
few,TRBD2,TRBJ2-3,TRBV19,CASSLGLVDTQYF,TGTGCCAGTAGTCTCGGACTAGTCGATACGCAGTATTTT
.,TRBD1,TRBJ1-6,TRBV20-1,CSAHPWDRGSPLHF,TGCAGTGCTCATCCTTGGGACAGGGGTTCACCCCTCCACTTT
.,TRBD2,TRBJ2-3,TRBV5-1,CSSSPGTSGTDTQYF,TGCTCCAGCAGCCCGGGGACTAGCGGCACAGATACGCAGTATTTT
many,TRBD2,TRBJ2-7,TRBV10-3,CAISESLAGPKSYEQYF,TGTGCCATCAGTGAGTCTCTAGCGGGACCGAAGTCCTACGAGCAGTACTTC
many,.,TRBJ2-7,TRBV20-1,CSASGGLLTYEQYF,TGCAGTGCTAGCGGGGGCTTACTAACCTACGAGCAGTACTTC
many,TRBD1,TRBJ2-1,TRBV4-3,CASSQVQGGNNEQFF,TGCGCCAGCAGCCAAGTTCAAGGGGGCAACAATGAGCAGTTCTTC
few,.,TRBJ2-7,TRBV20-1,CSVQTGNFYEQYF,TGCAGTGTCCAAACAGGGAACTTCTACGAGCAGTACTTC
few,.,TRBJ1-2,TRBV6-5,CASSWSQDYGYTF,TGTGCCAGCAGTTGGTCTCAGGACTATGGCTACACCTTC
.,TRBD2,TRBJ2-1,TRBV20-1,CSSKVAGGADWSNEQFF,TGCAGTTCAAAAGTAGCGGGAGGGGCCGATTGGTCCAATGAGCAGTTCTTC
.,TRBD1,TRBJ2-5,TRBV5-1,CASSPAGTGGLQETQYF,TGCGCCAGCAGCCCCGCCGGGACAGGGGGCCTCCAAGAGACCCAGTACTTC
.,.,TRBJ2-1,TRBV20-1,CSARRGASSNEQFF,TGCAGTGCTAGACGGGGGGCCAGCAGTAATGAGCAGTTCTTC